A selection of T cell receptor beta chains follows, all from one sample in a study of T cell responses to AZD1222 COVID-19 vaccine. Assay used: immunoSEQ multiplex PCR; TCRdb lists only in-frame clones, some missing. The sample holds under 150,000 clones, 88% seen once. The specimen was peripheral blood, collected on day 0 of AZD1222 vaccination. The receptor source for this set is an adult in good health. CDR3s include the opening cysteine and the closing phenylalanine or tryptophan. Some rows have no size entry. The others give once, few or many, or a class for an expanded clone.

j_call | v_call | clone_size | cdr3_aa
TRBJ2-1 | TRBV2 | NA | CASAGEQHNEQFF
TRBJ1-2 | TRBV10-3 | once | CAISPNYGYTF
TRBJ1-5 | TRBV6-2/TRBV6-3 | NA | CASSFRDRQHF
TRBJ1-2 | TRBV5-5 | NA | CASSLARDRGAGYTF
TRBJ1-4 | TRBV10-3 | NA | CAISEPGTGEKLFF
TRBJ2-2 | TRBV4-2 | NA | CASSPASGESNTGELFF
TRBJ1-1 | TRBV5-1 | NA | CASSSYQRDTEAFF
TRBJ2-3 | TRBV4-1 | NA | CASSQEGGLRTDTQYF
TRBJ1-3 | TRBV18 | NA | CASSPSAGAAGNTIYF
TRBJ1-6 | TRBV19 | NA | CASSSQGGSYNSPLHF
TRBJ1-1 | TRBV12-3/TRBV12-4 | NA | CASSLRENTEAFF
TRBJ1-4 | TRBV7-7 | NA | CASRKRGLDEKLFF
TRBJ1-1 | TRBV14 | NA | CASSSGLNTEAFF
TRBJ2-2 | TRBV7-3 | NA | CASSPLAGGLTGKLFF
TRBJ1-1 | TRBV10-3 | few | CAISVEGALLSNTEAFF
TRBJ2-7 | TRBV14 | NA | CASSQASYEQYF
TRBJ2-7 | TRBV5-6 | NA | CASSGVGLVEQYF
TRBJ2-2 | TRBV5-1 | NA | CASRQRGENTGELFF
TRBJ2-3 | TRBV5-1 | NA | CASSLAETSPDTQYF
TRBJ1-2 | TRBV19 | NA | CASSIEGDRGFYGYTF
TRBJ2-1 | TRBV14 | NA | CASSQFSNEQFF
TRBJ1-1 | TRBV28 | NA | CASSYHEAFF
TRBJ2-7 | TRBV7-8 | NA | CASSLAAGGHYEQYF
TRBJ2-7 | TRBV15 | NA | CATSKDRGTGYEQYF
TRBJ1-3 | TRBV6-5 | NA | CASRARFSGNTIYF
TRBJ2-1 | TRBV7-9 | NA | CASSLGEQFF
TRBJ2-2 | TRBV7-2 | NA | CASSPSGGYTGELFF
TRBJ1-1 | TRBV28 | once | CASSVTGGRAFF
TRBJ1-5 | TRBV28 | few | CASSFQGARDQPQHF
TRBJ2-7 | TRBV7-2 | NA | CASSATPGTRAYEQYF
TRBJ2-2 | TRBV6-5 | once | CASSSSGRGNTGELFF
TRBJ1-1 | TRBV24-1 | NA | CATRPDAGGEAFF
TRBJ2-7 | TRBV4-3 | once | CASSQEGLSFYEQYF
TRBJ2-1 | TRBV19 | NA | CASSMGRGSSYNEQFF
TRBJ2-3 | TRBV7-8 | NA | CASSSRGALTDTQYF
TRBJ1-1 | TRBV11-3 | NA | CASSAYINTEAFF
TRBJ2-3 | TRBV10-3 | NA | CAISESKAGGTTDTQYF
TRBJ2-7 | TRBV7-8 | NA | CASSPRSSLLSYEQYF
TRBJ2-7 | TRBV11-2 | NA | CASSLDGRQSEQYF
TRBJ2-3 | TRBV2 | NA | CASKGDRGDTQYF
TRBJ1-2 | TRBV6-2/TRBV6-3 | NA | CASSYGQGNYGYTF
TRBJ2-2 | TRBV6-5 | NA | CASSYSRGAGTGELFF
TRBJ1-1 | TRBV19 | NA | CASITGGATEAFF
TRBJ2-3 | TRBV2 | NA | CASNRQGGGTDTQYF
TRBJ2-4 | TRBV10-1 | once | CASSVEQGPVNIQYF
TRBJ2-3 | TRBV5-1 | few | CASSRQGVSTDTQYF
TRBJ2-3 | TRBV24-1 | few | CATSDYTDTQYF
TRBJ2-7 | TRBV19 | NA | CASSIRDTGYEQYF
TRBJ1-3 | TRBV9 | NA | CASSATGGGNTIYF
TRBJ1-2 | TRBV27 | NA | CASSKYEASDYYGYTF